The 9 T cell receptor beta chains presented below share a single source sample, sequenced in a study of T cell repertoires in cytomegalovirus infection (dated by TCRdb to about 2019). Sequencing relied on an Illumina HiSeq 1500. The raw public data were reprocessed by TCRdb itself: fastp quality trimming at Q25, MiXCR clonotype calling, in-frame beta chains only. When rows share a CDR3 protein, they turn into one entry using the most common DNA and genes. The sample profile shows 250,000 to 300,000 distinct CDR3 sequences; more than 20% of them were found once. The ten largest make up approximately 15% of the sample. What was sequenced was PBMCs. The source is a human donor in good health (CMV status not recorded). Some clones in this sample may be carry-over from other donors' samples.

The chain combines TRBV2 with TRBJ1-1; no reliable D call. The CDR3 is 15 residues long. Trimming removed 8 bases from V and 0 bases from J, with 16 bases in between. Germline assignment: CDR1 SNHLY and CDR2 FYNNEI. CDR3 amino acids: CASGRSRAMNTEAFF. The CDR3 nucleotides read TGTGCCAGCGGACGTTCGAGGGCCATGAACACTGAAGCTTTCTTT. Full variable domain (rest looked up from reference TRBV2 and TRBJ1-1): EPEVTQTPSHQVTQMGQEVILRCVPISNHLYFYWYRQILGQKVEFLVSFYNNEISEKSEIFDDQFSVERPDGSNFTLKIRSTKLEDSAMYFCASGRSRAMNTEAFFGQGTRLTVV.

This clonotype came up many times. The V call is TRBV7-3, the J call TRBJ1-4; weak D call: TRBD1 (5 bases). Germline CDR1 and CDR2: SGHTA and FQGTGA. Trimming removed 5 bases from V and 8 bases from J, with 24 bases in between. CDR3 length: 17 residues. The chain's CDR3 is CASSPLARGSEEEKLFF. The DNA for the CDR3 is TGTGCCAGCAGCCCTCTAGCAAGGGGCTCAGAAGAAGAAAAACTGTTTTTT. The complete variable domain, with remaining parts taken from reference TRBV7-3 and TRBJ1-4, reads GAGVSQTPSNKVTEKGKYVELRCDPISGHTALYWYRQSLGQGPEFLIYFQGTGAADDSGLPNDRFFAVRPEGSVSTLKIQRTERGDSAVYLCASSPLARGSEEEKLFFGSGTQLSVL.

At least ten counts were recorded for this clonotype. V is TRBV7-2 and J is TRBJ1-4; TRBD1 matches 7 bases. V lost 2 bases, J lost 3 bases, and 0 bases stayed unmatched. This CDR3 spans 14 amino acids. The germline CDR1 and CDR2 sequences are SGHTA and FQGNSA. The CDR3 loop reads CASSLRGPNEKLFF. The CDR3 region has the DNA TGTGCCAGCAGCTTAAGGGGGCCTAATGAAAAACTGTTTTTT.

The sample holds many counts of this clonotype. The chain combines TRBV5-6 with TRBJ1-1, with D perhaps TRBD1 (5 bases). Germline assignment: CDR1 SGHDT and CDR2 YYEEEE. Trimming took 2 bases from V and 4 from J, leaving 9 bases between them. The CDR3 contains 13 residues. This CDR3 is CASSLPGTTEAFF. The CDR3 DNA reads as TGTGCCAGCAGCTTACCAGGGACCACTGAAGCTTTCTTT.

This clonotype was recorded at least ten times. This rearrangement joins TRBV7-2 to TRBJ1-1; no firm D call. The V and J ends lost 5 bases and 0 bases respectively, with 13 bases between them. Germline CDR1 is SGHTA and CDR2 is FQGNSA. CDR3 size: 15 residues. The CDR3 sequence is CASSPLRKLNTEAFF. In nucleotides, the CDR3 is TGTGCCAGCAGCCCGCTGAGGAAACTGAACACTGAAGCTTTCTTT. The whole variable domain, filled in from reference TRBV7-2 and TRBJ1-1, reads GAGVSQSPSNKVTEKGKDVELRCDPISGHTALYWYRQSLGQGLEFLIYFQGNSAPDKSGLPSDRFSAERTGGSVSTLTIQRTQQEDSAVYLCASSPLRKLNTEAFFGQGTRLTVV.

V usage is TRBV11-2 and J usage is TRBJ2-1; D possibly corresponds to TRBD1 (5 bases). The germline V and J ends were trimmed by 0 bases and 10 bases, with 7 bases remaining between them. The V gene's germline CDR1 is SGHAT and CDR2 FQNNGV. The CDR3 sequence is 12 residues long. CDR3 loop: CASSLESGEQFF. For the CDR3, the DNA is TGTGCCAGCAGCTTAGAATCAGGGGAGCAGTTCTTC.

V gene TRBV30 combines with J gene TRBJ2-1; the D is unclear. CDR1 and CDR2 (germline): GTSNPN, SVGIG (reference sequence). V lost 0 bases, J lost 5 bases, and 5 bases lay in between. The CDR3 runs to 12 residues. The CDR3 is CAWSVEHNEQFF. DNA for the CDR3: TGTGCCTGGAGTGTCGAGCACAATGAGCAGTTCTTC.

This clonotype has just a few counts. CDR3 amino acids: CSVARDRGGTGELFF. For the CDR3, the DNA is TGCAGCGTTGCCCGGGACAGGGGCGGCACCGGGGAGCTGTTTTTT. The chain couples TRBV29-1 to TRBJ2-2; 10 bases fit TRBD1. From germline, CDR1 is SQVTM and CDR2 ANQGSEA. After removal of 4 bases from V and 4 bases from J, the junction contained 6 bases not matched to a gene. The CDR3 contains 15 residues.

This clonotype was counted a few times. V is TRBV6-2 or TRBV6-3 and J is TRBJ1-1; 9 bases map to TRBD1. The CDR3 loop spans 15 amino acids. J lost 1 base, V lost 6 bases, and 6 bases had no gene match. The germline V gene encodes CDR1 MNHEY and CDR2 SVGEGT. The CDR3 here is CASRDDRGANTEAFF. The CDR3 DNA reads as TGTGCCAGCAGGGACGACAGGGGGGCGAACACTGAAGCTTTCTTT.